The 5 T cell receptor beta chains listed next were all sequenced from one sample in a study of blood T cells in healthy people across ages. For the second PCR, which ran for about 7 to 11 cycles, a sample-barcoded 5' primer and a J-beta primer mix were used. TCRdb re-derived calls from the 5' RACE reads in MiXCR, one entry per CDR3 protein. This sample yields roughly 1.6 million distinct CDR3 sequences, of which roughly a third are seen a single time; 11% belongs to the top ten. The material sequenced was blood. The receptor source for this set is a woman aged 25-40 years in good health.

The J gene is TRBJ1-2, the V gene TRBV20-1; 8 nucleotides agree with TRBD1. This CDR3 comprises 14 residues. Germline loops: CDR1 DFQATT, CDR2 SNEGSKA (reference sequence). Trimming removed 4 bases from V and 6 bases from J; junction bases left unmatched: 10. The CDR3 protein is CSAIHSDRVDGYTF. The CDR3, as DNA: TGCAGTGCTATACACTCGGACAGGGTTGATGGCTACACCTTC.

The sample holds a few counts of this clonotype. V usage is TRBV18 and J usage is TRBJ2-3; 15 positions agree with TRBD2. V shed 8 bases and J 4 bases; nucleotides not matched to a gene: 4. The CDR3 has 15 amino acids. Germline V gene sequence: CDR1 KGHSH, CDR2 LQKENI. CDR3 DNA sequence: TGTGCCAGCCGGACTAGCGGGGGGGCGGCAGATACGCAGTATTTT. Protein: CASRTSGGAADTQYF.

This chain links TRBV20-1 with TRBJ2-1; D gene uncertain. The ends were cut back, 5 bases at V and 7 bases at J, with 18 bases in the middle. This CDR3 is 14 amino acids long. Germline-derived CDR1 and CDR2 are DFQATT and SNEGSKA (reference sequence). Here the CDR3 reads CSAVLAETVNEQFF. CDR3 bases: TGCAGTGCTGTCTTAGCCGAAACTGTGAATGAGCAGTTCTTC.

Points on this clonotype: The junction and the germline gene differ at one end; a read error may be behind it. The chain employs TRBV4-1 and TRBJ2-5; TRBD1 matches 7 bases. Germline values: CDR1 MGHRA, CDR2 YSYEKL. CDR3 length: 16 residues. The CDR3 region is CAGSPGQTHLQETQYF. CDR3 DNA: TGCGCCGGCAGCCCGGGACAGACCCATCTCCAAGAGACCCAGTACTTC.

Of note for this clonotype: A read error may be the cause here, since a much bigger clone is one base away. This chain links TRBV28 with TRBJ1-5, with D possibly TRBD1 on 5 matching bases. The CDR3 loop spans 14 amino acids. Germline assignment: CDR1 MDHEN and CDR2 SYDVKM. Trimming took 11 bases from V and 3 from J, leaving 17 bases between them. CDR3 amino acids: CAARDRVNNQPQHF. The CDR3 nucleotides read TGTGCCGCCAGGGACCGAGTGAACAATCAGCCCCAGCATTTT.